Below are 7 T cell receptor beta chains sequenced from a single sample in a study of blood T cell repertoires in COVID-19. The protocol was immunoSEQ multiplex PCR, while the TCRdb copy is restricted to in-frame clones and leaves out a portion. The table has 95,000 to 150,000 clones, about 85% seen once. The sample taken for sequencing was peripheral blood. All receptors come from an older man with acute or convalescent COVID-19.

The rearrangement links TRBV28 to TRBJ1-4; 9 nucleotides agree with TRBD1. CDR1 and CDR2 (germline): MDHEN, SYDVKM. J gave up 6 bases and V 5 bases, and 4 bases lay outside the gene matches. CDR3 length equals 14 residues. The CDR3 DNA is TGTGCCAGCAGTCGACGGACAGGGGATGAAAAACTGTTTTTT. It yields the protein CASSRRTGDEKLFF.

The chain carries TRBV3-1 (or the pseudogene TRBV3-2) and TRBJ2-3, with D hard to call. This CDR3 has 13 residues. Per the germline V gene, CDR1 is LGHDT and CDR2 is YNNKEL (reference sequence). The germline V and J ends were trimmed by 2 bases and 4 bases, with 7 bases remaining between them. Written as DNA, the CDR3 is TGTGCCAGCAGCCAACAGTTTCCAGATACGCAGTATTTT. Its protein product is CASSQQFPDTQYF.

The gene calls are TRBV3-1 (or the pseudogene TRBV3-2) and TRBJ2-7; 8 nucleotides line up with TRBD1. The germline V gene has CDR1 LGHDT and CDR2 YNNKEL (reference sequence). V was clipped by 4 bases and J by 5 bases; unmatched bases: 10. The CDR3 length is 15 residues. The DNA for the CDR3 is TGTGCCAGCAGCCTTCTGGACAGGGAAAAACACGAGCAGTACTTC. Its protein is CASSLLDREKHEQYF.

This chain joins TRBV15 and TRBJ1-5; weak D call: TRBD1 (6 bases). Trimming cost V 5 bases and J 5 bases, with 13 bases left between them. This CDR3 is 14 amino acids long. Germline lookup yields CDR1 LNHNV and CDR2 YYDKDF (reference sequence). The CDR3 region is CATSPAGQYQPQHF. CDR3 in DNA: TGTGCCACCAGCCCAGCCGGACAGTATCAGCCCCAGCATTTT.

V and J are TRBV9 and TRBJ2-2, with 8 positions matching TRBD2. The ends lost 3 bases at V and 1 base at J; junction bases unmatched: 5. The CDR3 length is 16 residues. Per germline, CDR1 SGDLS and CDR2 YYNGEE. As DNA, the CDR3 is TGTGCCAGCAGCGCCGGGACTAGAGAGAACACCGGGGAGCTGTTTTTT. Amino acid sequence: CASSAGTRENTGELFF.

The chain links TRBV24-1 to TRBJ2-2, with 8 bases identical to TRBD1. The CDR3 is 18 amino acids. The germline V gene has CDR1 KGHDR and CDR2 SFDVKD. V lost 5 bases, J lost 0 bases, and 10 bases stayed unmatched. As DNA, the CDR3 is TGTGCCACCAGTGCAGGGGCCGGGACAGGTGCGAACACCGGGGAGCTGTTTTTT. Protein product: CATSAGAGTGANTGELFF.

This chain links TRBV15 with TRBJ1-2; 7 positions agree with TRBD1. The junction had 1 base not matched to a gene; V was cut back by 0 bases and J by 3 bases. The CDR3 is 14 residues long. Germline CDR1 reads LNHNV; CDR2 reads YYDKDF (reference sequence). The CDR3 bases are TGTGCCACCAGCAGAGATCAGGGGGACTATGGCTACACCTTC. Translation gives CATSRDQGDYGYTF.